Following are 23 T cell receptor beta chains from one sample sequenced in a study of shared clonotypes between healthy human individuals. Generated by immunoSEQ multiplex PCR, the TCRdb table keeps only in-frame clones and is missing some. The sample consists of around 510,000 clones, around three quarters of them appearing once. The material sequenced was PBMCs. The receptors stem from a middle-aged woman in good health. Some clones in this sample may be carry-over from other donors' samples.

The rearrangement uses TRBV27 and TRBJ1-5; D is unclear. Per the germline V gene, CDR1 is MNHEY and CDR2 is SMNVEV (reference sequence). The CDR3 has 13 amino acids. Trimming shortened V by 5 bases and J by 8 bases, and 13 bases separated the two germline ends. CDR3 protein: CASSPSPWEPQHF. CDR3 in DNA: TGTGCCAGCAGTCCAAGCCCTTGGGAGCCCCAGCATTTT.

V and J are TRBV11-2 and TRBJ2-1; the match to TRBD1 covers 7 bases. The CDR3 consists of 13 residues. J gave up 4 bases and V 5 bases, and 2 bases lay outside the gene matches. Per germline, CDR1 SGHAT and CDR2 FQNNGV. CDR3 loop: CASSQGQYNEQFF. CDR3 coding DNA: TGTGCCAGCAGCCAGGGACAGTACAATGAGCAGTTCTTC.

V usage is TRBV7-3 and J usage is TRBJ1-1; D not resolved. Per germline, CDR1 SGHTA and CDR2 FQGTGA. This CDR3 comprises 15 residues. V lost 0 bases and J 2 bases, leaving 10 bases between the germline ends. CDR3 residues: CASSLTGNQNTEAFF. In nucleotides, the CDR3 is TGTGCCAGCAGCTTAACGGGGAACCAAAACACTGAAGCTTTCTTT.

V gene TRBV7-9 combines with J gene TRBJ1-1; 7 nucleotides agree with TRBD1. Germline V gene data show CDR1 as SEHNR and CDR2 as FQNEAQ (reference sequence). The CDR3 covers 16 residues. V trimming: 5 bases; J trimming: 0 bases; junction bases outside the gene matches: 9. CDR3 nucleotides: TGTGCCAGCAGCCCTCTGACAGGGACTATGAACACTGAAGCTTTCTTT. This encodes CASSPLTGTMNTEAFF.

The chain is built from TRBV7-2 and TRBJ2-3, with D perhaps TRBD2 (5 bases). Deletions cut 3 bases from V and 3 bases from J, with 13 bases between. The CDR3 consists of 15 residues. The germline V gene encodes CDR1 SGHTA and CDR2 FQGNSA. CDR3 region: CASSFTLVSTDTQYF. In DNA, the CDR3 is TGTGCCAGCAGCTTCACACTAGTTTCGACAGATACGCAGTATTTT.

This clone has just a few counts. This chain uses TRBV5-4 with TRBJ2-7; D may be TRBD2 (5 bases). CDR1 is SGHNT, CDR2 YYREEE, per germline (reference sequence). The CDR3 is 15 residues long. Trimming took off 4 bases at V and 7 bases at J, with 21 bases between the two ends. For the CDR3, the DNA is TGTGCCAGCAGCACCCCCGGCGCCGCCACGGGGGAGCAGTACTTC. It yields the protein CASSTPGAATGEQYF.

The chain uses TRBV21-1 and TRBJ2-3. TRBV21-1 is deemed a pseudogene. The CDR3 is made up of 11 amino acids. The CDR3 bases are TGTGCCAGCAGCAGGACCGATACGCAGTATTTT. Encoded protein: CASSRTDTQYF.

This rearrangement joins TRBV6-1 to TRBJ1-2, with a possible D match to TRBD1 (6 bases). This CDR3 is built from 15 residues. V lost 3 bases to trimming and J lost 5 bases, with 16 bases between them. The germline gives CDR1 MNHNS, CDR2 SASEGT. CDR3 in DNA: TGTGCCAGCAGTGACTCCCGAGCGGGGGCTTATGGCTACACCTTC. It translates to CASSDSRAGAYGYTF.

The chain employs TRBV28 and TRBJ1-2; D remains unclear. V was trimmed by 4 bases and J by 8 bases, leaving 14 bases between them. CDR1 is MDHEN and CDR2 is SYDVKM in the germline V gene. This CDR3 contains 13 residues. CDR3 in DNA: TGTGCCAGCAGTTGGGAGTTAGGAAGGGGCTACACCTTC. Its translation is CASSWELGRGYTF.

Note on this clone: A much more abundant neighbour one base away suggests this may be a read error. V gene TRBV7-8 combines with J gene TRBJ2-7; D ambiguous. The CDR3 loop spans 15 amino acids. Trimming stripped 1 base from V and 2 bases from J, with 12 bases between. The germline V gene has CDR1 SGHVS and CDR2 FQNEAQ. CDR3 DNA sequence: TGTGCCAGCAGCTTAGGGGCCGGCGTAACCTACGAGCAGTACTTC. Amino acid sequence: CASSLGAGVTYEQYF.

This clone was picked up many times. The gene calls are TRBV28 and TRBJ1-1; D not resolved. CDR3 length equals 13 residues. Trimming removed 8 bases from V and 0 bases from J, with 10 bases in between. Germline assignment: CDR1 MDHEN and CDR2 SYDVKM. The chain's CDR3 is CASHAEMNTEAFF. DNA for the CDR3: TGTGCCAGCCACGCAGAGATGAACACTGAAGCTTTCTTT.

This clone was observed once. This chain links TRBV19 with TRBJ1-5, with D hard to call. The germline CDR1 and CDR2 sequences are LNHDA and SQIVND (reference sequence). The CDR3 is 12 amino acids. The V end lost 5 bases, the J end lost 0 bases, and 2 bases lay between the germline ends. In DNA form, the CDR3 reads TGTGCCAGTAGTCCTAGCAATCAGCCCCAGCATTTT. Protein product: CASSPSNQPQHF.

The sample holds a few counts of this clone. At the DNA level, this CDR3 is encoded by other sequences in the same sample as well. The chain couples TRBV5-1 to TRBJ1-2; 7 bases are shared with TRBD1. V gave up 3 bases and J gave up 6 bases; unmatched junction bases: 5. This CDR3 contains 13 residues. The germline V gene encodes CDR1 SGHRS and CDR2 YFSETQ. The CDR3 loop reads CASSWGTEDGYTF. The CDR3 DNA reads as TGCGCCAGCAGCTGGGGGACAGAAGATGGCTACACCTTC. Full variable domain (missing parts from reference TRBV5-1 and TRBJ1-2): KAGVTQTPRYLIKTRGQQVTLSCSPISGHRSVSWYQQTPGQGLQFLFEYFSETQRNKGNFPGRFSGRQFSNSRSEMNVSTLELGDSALYLCASSWGTEDGYTFGSGTRLTVV.

The genes are TRBV7-6 and TRBJ2-1, with D possibly being TRBD1 (6 bases). The length of the CDR3 is 15 residues. V was trimmed by 2 bases and J by 5 bases, leaving 13 bases between them. Germline values: CDR1 SGHVS, CDR2 FNYEAQ. This CDR3 reads CASSLPQGSDNEQFF. CDR3 in DNA: TGTGCCAGCAGCTTACCACAGGGTAGTGACAATGAGCAGTTCTTC.

The chain recombines TRBV30 with TRBJ1-3; unclear D gene. V lost 2 bases, J lost 3 bases, and 8 bases lay in between. CDR1 and CDR2 from the germline V gene are GTSNPN and SVGIG (reference sequence). The CDR3 runs 13 residues. CDR3 nucleotides: TGTGCCTGGAGTTCCGGAATTGGAAACACCATATATTTT. Translation: CAWSSGIGNTIYF.

The chain couples TRBV11-1 to TRBJ2-1; a possible D gene is TRBD1 (5 bases). This CDR3 comprises 14 residues. V was shortened by 1 base and J by 3 bases, with 7 bases between the two germline ends. From germline, CDR1 is SGHAT and CDR2 FQDESV (reference sequence). CDR3 coding DNA: TGTGCCAGCAGCTTAGGGGGCTACTACAATGAGCAGTTCTTC. It is translated as CASSLGGYYNEQFF.

Concerning this clone itself: This sequence is one base from a far larger clone and is likely a read error. The V call is TRBV5-6, the J call TRBJ1-2; the D gene is possibly TRBD1 (6 bases). CDR3 length: 15 residues. CDR1 SGHDT and CDR2 YYEEEE come from the germline V gene. CDR3 sequence: CAGSYERTDHYGYTF. The CDR3 bases are TGTGCCGGCAGCTACGAGCGGACAGACCACTATGGCTACACCTTC.

The chain links TRBV10-2 to TRBJ1-5, with 10 bases that match TRBD1. CDR3 length: 15 amino acids. The germline V gene encodes CDR1 WSHSY and CDR2 SAAADI. After removal of 3 bases from V and 3 bases from J, the junction contained 2 bases not matched to a gene. DNA for the CDR3: TGCGCCAGCAGTGAAGGGACAGGGGACAATCAGCCCCAGCATTTT. It translates to CASSEGTGDNQPQHF.

The chain's CDR3 is CASSLDATQYF. CDR3 nucleotide sequence: TGCGCCAGCAGCTTGGATGCTACGCAGTATTTT. The gene calls are TRBV5-1 and TRBJ2-3; D is unresolved. The CDR3 is made up of 11 amino acids. The germline gives CDR1 SGHRS, CDR2 YFSETQ. Trimming removed 0 bases at V and 8 bases at J, with 4 bases between.

This rearrangement joins TRBV4-3 to TRBJ1-1; D is perhaps TRBD1 (5 bases). This CDR3 is 15 amino acids long. The ends were cut back, 4 bases at V and 6 bases at J, with 18 bases in the middle. Germline V lookup: CDR1 LGHNA, CDR2 YSLEER. In DNA, the CDR3 is TGCGCCAGCAGCCTCTCCCGGGGGAGGAGGGCTGAAGCTTTCTTT. This translates into CASSLSRGRRAEAFF.

The V call is TRBV12-2, the J call TRBJ1-5; TRBD1, the D gene given by the table, was not confirmed from the DNA. TRBV12-2 is designated a pseudogene. CDR3 length: 15 amino acids. The CDR3, as DNA: TGTGCAAGTCGCCCGCGTGGGGCAGGGGGTCAGCCCCAGCATTTT. Amino acid sequence: CASRPRGAGGQPQHF.

The rearrangement joins TRBV18 to TRBJ2-4; 12 positions agree with TRBD2. CDR1 is KGHSH and CDR2 is LQKENI in the germline V gene. The CDR3 extends over 18 amino acids. After removal of 2 bases from V and 1 base from J, the junction contained 6 bases not matched to a gene. The CDR3 region is CASSPKASGRAAKNIQYF. CDR3 bases: TGTGCCAGCTCACCAAAGGCTAGCGGGAGGGCCGCCAAAAACATTCAGTACTTC. The whole variable domain, filled in from reference TRBV18 and TRBJ2-4, reads NAGVMQNPRHLVRRRGQEARLRCSPMKGHSHVYWYRQLPEEGLKFMVYLQKENIIDESGMPKERFSAEFPKEGPSILRIQQVVRGDSAAYFCASSPKASGRAAKNIQYFGAGTRLSVL.

There are a few counts of this clone. The genes are TRBV30 and TRBJ1-1; D may be TRBD1 (6 bases). Germline CDR1 GTSNPN, CDR2 SVGIG (reference sequence). This CDR3 has 14 residues. V lost 2 bases, J lost 12 bases, and 22 bases lay in between. CDR3 protein: CAWSTQGTPGSTFF. The DNA of the CDR3 is TGTGCCTGGAGTACGCAGGGGACCCCCGGTTCGACTTTCTTT.